This T cell receptor beta chain was identified in a study of OX40 agonist ivuxolimab in advanced cancers. For the study in its entirety: Ivuxolimab was a fully human IgG2 agonistic monoclonal antibody targeting the costimulatory receptor OX40 (CD134). Peripheral TCRbeta sequencing aimed to test whether ivuxolimab altered TCR sequence diversity and caused clonal T-cell expansion. Three dose-escalation patients achieved partial responses, one with hepatocellular carcinoma and two with cutaneous melanoma. Intravenous ivuxolimab was administered to patients every 2 weeks at six dose levels: 0.01, 0.1, 0.3, 1.5, 3 and 10 mg/kg. Prior anti-PD-1, anti-PD-L1 or anti-CTLA-4 therapy was permitted, and checkpoint inhibitors had been received by about 36% of dose-escalation patients. A male proportion of roughly 80% and a mean age of around 60 years, ranging from about 20 to 79, were recorded for the dose-escalation cohort. The paper covers the monotherapy dose-escalation part of the phase I ivuxolimab trial, which included N ≈ 57 patients. Among the approximately 50 dose-escalation patients, approximately 20 had hepatocellular carcinoma, 15 or so melanoma, 9 renal cell carcinoma and 9 head and neck cancer. Overall study results and their limits: On average, CD8+ T cells showed more expanded clones than CD4+ T cells after ivuxolimab. At doses from 0.1 to 3.0 mg/kg, clonal expansion was seen in both CD4+ and CD8+ blood T cells between baseline and week 6. Partial responders in the 0.1-3.0 mg/kg groups had among the lowest normalized peripheral clonal expansion, especially among CD8+ T cells. Antigen specificity was not determined for the clonally expanded peripheral T cells. Low levels of normalized T-cell clonal expansion were also shown by some nonresponding patients.

A note on this clone: Its binding antigen is unknown. Base quality data are lacking; no much larger clone is found one base away.

Counted from cysteine to phenylalanine, this CDR3 has 16 amino acids. Solely the CDR3 DNA is kept, with 48 bases framed from the first base. Germline trimming amounts to 1 base on V and 4 bases on J, with 6 as the count of junction bases outside the gene matches. Taken from the germline V gene, the CDR1 and CDR2 loops are SGHTA and FQGNSA. Genomic DNA was extracted from sorted cells for sequencing of the TCRbeta CDR3 region. The immunoSEQ Assay was used to sequence the TCRbeta CDR3 regions. TCRdb's version of the immuneACCESS table is confined to in-frame rearrangements and falls short of the full clone set. An unresolved V gene accounts for under half of the shortfall where checked; the remainder is of unknown origin. In all, the sample holds about 58,000 clones, and 85% to 90% of those were seen once. The ten biggest clones cover 0.75% to 0.9% of the sample. The trial excluded patients who had a history of autoimmune disease or who were on systemic immunosuppression. Peripheral blood for TCR sequencing was collected from all dose cohorts at baseline, on cycle 4 day 1, and on cycle 7 day 1. The samples were taken from a phase I, first-in-human, multicenter, open-label dose-escalation trial of ivuxolimab. Adults with locally advanced or metastatic head and neck squamous cell, hepatocellular, melanoma or renal cell carcinoma were enrolled in the trial. Before TCR sequencing, CD4+ T cells and CD8+ T cells from peripheral blood were sorted into separate populations.

Sequenced here: CD4+ or CD8+ T cells sorted from blood, sampled in a trial of the OX40 agonist ivuxolimab. This TCR derives from an adult with an advanced solid tumor such as melanoma, head and neck, liver or kidney cancer. The chain uses TRBV7-2 and TRBJ2-4, and TRBD1 matches 8 of the central bases. The CDR3 region: CASSLGAGGLKNIQYF. The DNA sequence is TGTGCCAGCAGCTTAGGGGCAGGGGGCCTTAAAAACATTCAGTACTTC.